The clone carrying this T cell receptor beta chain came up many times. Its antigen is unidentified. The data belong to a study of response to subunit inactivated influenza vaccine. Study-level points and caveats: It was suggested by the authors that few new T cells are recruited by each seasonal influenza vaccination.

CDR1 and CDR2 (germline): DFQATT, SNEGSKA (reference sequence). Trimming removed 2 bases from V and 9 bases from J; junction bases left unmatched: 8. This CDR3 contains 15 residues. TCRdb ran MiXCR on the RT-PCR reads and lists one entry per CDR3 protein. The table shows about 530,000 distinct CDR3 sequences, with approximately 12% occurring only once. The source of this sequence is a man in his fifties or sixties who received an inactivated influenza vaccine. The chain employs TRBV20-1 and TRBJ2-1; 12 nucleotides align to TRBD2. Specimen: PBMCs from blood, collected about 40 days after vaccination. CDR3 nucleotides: TGCAGTGCTAGACTTACTCGGGGACTAGCGGGTGAGCAGTTCTTC. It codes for CSARLTRGLAGEQFF.